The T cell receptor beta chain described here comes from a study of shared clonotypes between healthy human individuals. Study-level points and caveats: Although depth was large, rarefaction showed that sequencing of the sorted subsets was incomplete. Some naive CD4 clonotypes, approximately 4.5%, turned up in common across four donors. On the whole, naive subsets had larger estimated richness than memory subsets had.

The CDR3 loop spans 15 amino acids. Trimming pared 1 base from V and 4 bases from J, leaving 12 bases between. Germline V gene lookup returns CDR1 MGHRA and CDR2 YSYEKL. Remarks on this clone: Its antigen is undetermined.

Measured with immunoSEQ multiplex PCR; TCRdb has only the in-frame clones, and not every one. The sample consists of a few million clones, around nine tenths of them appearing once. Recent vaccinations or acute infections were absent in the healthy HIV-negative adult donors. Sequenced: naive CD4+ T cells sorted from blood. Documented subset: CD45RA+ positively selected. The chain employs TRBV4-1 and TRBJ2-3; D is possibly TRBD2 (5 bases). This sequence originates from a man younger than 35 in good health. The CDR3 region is CASSQVGASSDTQYF. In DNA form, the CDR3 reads TGCGCCAGCAGCCAAGTCGGTGCTAGCTCAGATACGCAGTATTTT.